These 17 T cell receptor beta chains were sequenced from one sample in a study of Ad26.COV2.S vaccination and SARS-CoV-2 variants. Here immunoSEQ multiplex PCR was the method, and the copy in TCRdb shows in-frame clones only, minus some. The sample includes hundreds of thousands of clones, around 83% of them seen just once. Treatment in this sample: roughly 19 received Ad26.COV2.S at low or high dose, single or two shots; roughly five received placebo; per-sample allocation not given. Material that was analyzed had been drawn on day 63 after the first vaccine or placebo injection. The material sequenced was peripheral blood, taken in a trial of Ad26.COV2.S vaccine versus placebo. These receptors all come from a person aged 18-60 years who received the Ad26.COV2.S COVID-19 vaccine or a placebo.

The chain combines TRBV10-3 with TRBJ2-5; TRBD1 matches 7 bases. The CDR3 spans 14 residues. Germline assignment: CDR1 ENHRY and CDR2 SYGVKD. V shed 4 bases and J 3 bases; nucleotides not matched to a gene: 5. The CDR3 loop is CAISAPDREETQYF. In DNA, the CDR3 is TGTGCCATCAGTGCACCAGACAGGGAAGAGACCCAGTACTTC.

The V gene is TRBV5-6, the J gene TRBJ2-3; D is undetermined. The V and J ends lost 3 bases and 0 bases respectively, with 14 bases between them. The V gene's germline CDR1 is SGHDT and CDR2 YYEEEE. The CDR3 runs 16 residues. CDR3 sequence: CASSSLGGRSTDTQYF. The CDR3, as DNA: TGTGCCAGCAGCTCCCTGGGCGGCCGTAGCACAGATACGCAGTATTTT.

This chain links TRBV7-9 with TRBJ2-7, with D unresolved. Trimming pared 4 bases from V and 2 bases from J, leaving 15 bases between. The CDR3 is made up of 15 amino acids. Germline V gene sequence: CDR1 SEHNR, CDR2 FQNEAQ (reference sequence). As DNA, the CDR3 is TGTGCCAGCAGCTCCCCCGAGTCGGGCACCTACGAGCAGTACTTC. Protein sequence: CASSSPESGTYEQYF.

This clone was detected only once. The chain joins TRBV4-3 to TRBJ2-7, with D perhaps TRBD1 or TRBD2 (5 bases each). Germline-derived CDR1 and CDR2 are LGHNA and YSLEER. The CDR3 runs to 13 residues. Trimming removed 0 bases from V and 6 bases from J, with 9 bases in between. This CDR3 reads CASSQELGTEQYF. CDR3 sequence (DNA): TGCGCCAGCAGCCAAGAGTTAGGGACCGAGCAGTACTTC.

The chain recombines TRBV2 with TRBJ2-1, with D tentatively TRBD1 (6 bases). Germline CDR1 SNHLY, CDR2 FYNNEI. V was trimmed by 5 bases and J by 7 bases, leaving 18 bases between them. There are 15 residues in the CDR3. CDR3: CASSYRTALRNEQFF. CDR3 nucleotide sequence: TGTGCCAGCAGTTATAGGACAGCCCTAAGAAATGAGCAGTTCTTC.

V gene TRBV9 combines with J gene TRBJ2-7; D remains unclear. Germline V CDR1 and CDR2: SGDLS, YYNGEE. Deletions cut 0 bases from V and 5 bases from J, with 9 bases between. The CDR3 length is 13 residues. The CDR3 here is CASSVEAQDEQYF. The CDR3 coding sequence is TGTGCCAGCAGCGTAGAAGCCCAGGACGAGCAGTACTTC.

V and J are TRBV4-1 and TRBJ1-6, with unresolved D. The CDR3 is made up of 13 amino acids. Trimming removed 0 bases at V and 10 bases at J, with 7 bases between. Germline lookup yields CDR1 MGHRA and CDR2 YSYEKL. CDR3 residues: CASSQDPGSPLHF. Here the CDR3 DNA reads TGCGCCAGCAGCCAAGATCCCGGGTCACCCCTCCACTTT.

CDR3 sequence reads: CSASGYLGDTQYF. The CDR3 nucleotides are TGCAGTGCTAGTGGGTACCTGGGCGATACGCAGTATTTT. The chain recombines TRBV20-1 with TRBJ2-3; D remains ambiguous. Germline values: CDR1 DFQATT, CDR2 SNEGSKA (reference sequence). CDR3 size: 13 residues. Trimming took 3 bases from V and 6 from J, leaving 13 bases between them.

V gene TRBV28 combines with J gene TRBJ1-4; the D gene is possibly TRBD1 (6 bases). Germline V gene data show CDR1 as MDHEN and CDR2 as SYDVKM. The CDR3 is 15 residues long. V dropped 2 bases and J dropped 2 bases, with 9 bases sitting between them. The CDR3: CASSLVGATNEKLFF. Written as DNA, the CDR3 is TGTGCCAGCAGTTTAGTGGGGGCCACTAATGAAAAACTGTTTTTT. Based on the CDR3 plus reference TRBV28 and TRBJ1-4, the full variable domain is DVKVTQSSRYLVKRTGEKVFLECVQDMDHENMFWYRQDPGLGLRLIYFSYDVKMKEKGDIPEGYSVSREKKERFSLILESASTNQTSMYLCASSLVGATNEKLFFGSGTQLSVL.

V usage is TRBV5-1 and J usage is TRBJ2-2, with D maybe TRBD1 (8 bases). Germline CDR1 and CDR2: SGHRS and YFSETQ. There are 16 residues in the CDR3. V was trimmed by 2 bases and J by 0 bases, leaving 11 bases between them. This CDR3 is CASSLAGQANTGELFF. As DNA, the CDR3 is TGCGCCAGCAGCTTAGCGGGACAGGCGAACACCGGGGAGCTGTTTTTT.

This clone appeared a single time. The V gene is TRBV5-1, the J gene TRBJ2-7; 7 positions match TRBD1. This CDR3 spans 11 amino acids. V lost 3 bases, J lost 12 bases, and 6 bases stayed unmatched. Germline V lookup: CDR1 SGHRS, CDR2 YFSETQ. DNA for the CDR3: TGCGCCAGCAGCTCGGGACAGAGGCTGTACTTC. Translating gives CASSSGQRLYF.

The chain carries TRBV28 and TRBJ1-1; D call uncertain. Germline loops: CDR1 MDHEN, CDR2 SYDVKM. The CDR3 length is 11 residues. Trimming shortened V by 6 bases and J by 3 bases, and 5 bases separated the two germline ends. CDR3: CASSHYTEAFF. The CDR3 DNA sequence: TGTGCCAGCAGCCATTACACTGAAGCTTTCTTT.

The chain recombines TRBV7-9 with TRBJ1-1; 7 bases are a match to TRBD1. The CDR3 sequence is 12 residues long. Germline loops: CDR1 SEHNR, CDR2 FQNEAQ (reference sequence). Trimming removed 11 bases from V and 1 base from J; junction bases left unmatched: 4. CDR3 in DNA: TGTGCCGGAGGGACAGCGAACACTGAAGCTTTCTTT. Its protein product is CAGGTANTEAFF. The full variable domain, completed using reference TRBV7-9 and TRBJ1-1, is DTGVSQNPRHKITKRGQNVTFRCDPISEHNRLYWYRQTLGQGPEFLTYFQNEAQLEKSRLLSDRFSAERPKGSFSTLEIQRTEQGDSAMYLCAGGTANTEAFFGQGTRLTVV.

The chain recombines TRBV10-3 with TRBJ2-1, with 9 nucleotides matching TRBD1. This CDR3 is 17 amino acids long. CDR1 is ENHRY and CDR2 is SYGVKD in the germline V gene. The V gene end was trimmed by 4 bases and the J gene end by 8 bases; junction bases not matched to a gene: 15. DNA for the CDR3: TGTGCCATCAGTGTTTCTATAGCCGGGACAGGGTCCCATGAGCAGTTCTTC. Translating gives CAISVSIAGTGSHEQFF.

This chain joins TRBV3-1 (or the pseudogene TRBV3-2) and TRBJ2-3; weak D call: TRBD2 (6 bases). This CDR3 is built from 17 residues. The germline gives CDR1 LGHDT, CDR2 YNNKEL (reference sequence). Trimming removed 0 bases from V and 1 base from J, with 14 bases in between. The CDR3 nucleotides are TGTGCCAGCAGCCAAGATCTGGCTAGCGTTCGCACAGATACGCAGTATTTT. Its protein product is CASSQDLASVRTDTQYF.

V and J are TRBV24-1 and TRBJ2-5; 7 nucleotides agree with TRBD2. Per germline, CDR1 KGHDR and CDR2 SFDVKD. After removal of 4 bases from V and 2 bases from J, the junction contained 6 bases not matched to a gene. The CDR3 loop spans 15 amino acids. This chain's CDR3 is CATSEGRGGQETQYF. The CDR3 DNA reads TGTGCCACCAGTGAGGGGAGGGGTGGTCAAGAGACCCAGTACTTC.

The chain employs TRBV28 and TRBJ2-1; no clear D gene. This CDR3 comprises 16 residues. CDR1 is MDHEN and CDR2 is SYDVKM in the germline V gene. V was cut by 5 bases and J by 5 bases, with 19 bases left in between. The CDR3: CASSTPTEQRNNEQFF. In DNA form, the CDR3 reads TGTGCCAGCAGTACCCCGACCGAACAGAGGAACAATGAGCAGTTCTTC.